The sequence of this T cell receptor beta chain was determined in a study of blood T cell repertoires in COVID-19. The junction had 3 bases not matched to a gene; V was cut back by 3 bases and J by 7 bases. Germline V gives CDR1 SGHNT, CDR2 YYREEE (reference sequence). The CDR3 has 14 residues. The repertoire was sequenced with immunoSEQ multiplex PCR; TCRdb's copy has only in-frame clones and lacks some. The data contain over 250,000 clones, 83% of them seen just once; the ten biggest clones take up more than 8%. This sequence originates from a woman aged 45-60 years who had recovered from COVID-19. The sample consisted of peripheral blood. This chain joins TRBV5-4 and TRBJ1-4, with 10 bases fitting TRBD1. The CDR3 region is CASSSGQGTEKLFF. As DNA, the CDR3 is TGTGCCAGCAGCTCGGGACAGGGGACTGAAAAACTGTTTTTT.